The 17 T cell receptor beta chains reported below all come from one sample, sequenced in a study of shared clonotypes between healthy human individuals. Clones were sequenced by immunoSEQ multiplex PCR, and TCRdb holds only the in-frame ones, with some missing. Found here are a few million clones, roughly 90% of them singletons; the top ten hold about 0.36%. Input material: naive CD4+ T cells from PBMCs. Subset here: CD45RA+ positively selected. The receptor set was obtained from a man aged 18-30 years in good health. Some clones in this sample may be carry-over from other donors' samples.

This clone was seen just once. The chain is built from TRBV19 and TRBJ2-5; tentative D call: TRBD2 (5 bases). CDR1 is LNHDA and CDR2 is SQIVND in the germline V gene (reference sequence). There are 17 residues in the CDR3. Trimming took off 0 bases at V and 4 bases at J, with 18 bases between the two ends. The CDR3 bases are TGTGCCAGTAGTATAGACCCCCCCACATCGGGAAGAGAGACCCAGTACTTC. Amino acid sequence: CASSIDPPTSGRETQYF.

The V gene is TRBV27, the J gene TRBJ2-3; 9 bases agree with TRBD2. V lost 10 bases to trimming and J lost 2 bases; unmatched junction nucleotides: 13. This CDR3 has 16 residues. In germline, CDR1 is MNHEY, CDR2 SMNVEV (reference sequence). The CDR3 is CATQTRGLAYTDTQYF. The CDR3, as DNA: TGTGCCACCCAAACACGGGGACTAGCTTACACAGATACGCAGTATTTT.

CDR3 DNA sequence: TGTGCCAGCAGTTTCCCTCCGAGGACTACAAGATCAAGTTCCTACAATGAGCAGTTCTTC. Translation: CASSFPPRTTRSSSYNEQFF. The chain couples TRBV27 to TRBJ2-1, with D possibly being TRBD2 (6 bases). Germline V gene data show CDR1 as MNHEY and CDR2 as SMNVEV (reference sequence). V lost 3 bases and J 1 base, leaving 25 bases between the germline ends. The CDR3 length is 20 residues.

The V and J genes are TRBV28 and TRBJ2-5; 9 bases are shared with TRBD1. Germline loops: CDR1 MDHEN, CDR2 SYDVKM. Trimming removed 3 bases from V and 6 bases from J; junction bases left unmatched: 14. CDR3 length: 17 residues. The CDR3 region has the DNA TGTGCCAGCAGTTTTCTATCAGGGACAGGGTCTACGAAGACCCAGTACTTC. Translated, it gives CASSFLSGTGSTKTQYF.

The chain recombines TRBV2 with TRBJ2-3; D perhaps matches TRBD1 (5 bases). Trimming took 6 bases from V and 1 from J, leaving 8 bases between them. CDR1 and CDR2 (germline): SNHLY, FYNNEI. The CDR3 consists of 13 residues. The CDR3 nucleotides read TGTGCCAGCAGCAGGGAACGCACAGATACGCAGTATTTT. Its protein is CASSRERTDTQYF.

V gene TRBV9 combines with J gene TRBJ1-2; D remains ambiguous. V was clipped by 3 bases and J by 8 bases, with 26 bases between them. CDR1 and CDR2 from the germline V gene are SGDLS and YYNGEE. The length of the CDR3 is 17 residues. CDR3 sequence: CASSADFGVNEPWGYTF. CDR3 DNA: TGTGCCAGCAGCGCCGACTTCGGCGTAAACGAGCCTTGGGGCTACACCTTC.

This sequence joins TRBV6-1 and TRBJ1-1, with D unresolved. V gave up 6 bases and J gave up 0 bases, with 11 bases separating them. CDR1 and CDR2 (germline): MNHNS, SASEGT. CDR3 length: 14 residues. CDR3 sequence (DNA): TGTGCCAGCAGGGAACATGCACTGAACACTGAAGCTTTCTTT. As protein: CASREHALNTEAFF.

The CDR3 DNA follows: TGTGCCAGCAGCGTAAGGTCCGGAACCGGGGAGCTGTTTTTT. The encoded protein is CASSVRSGTGELFF. The rearrangement joins TRBV9 to TRBJ2-2; D gene unclear. Germline V gives CDR1 SGDLS, CDR2 YYNGEE. Between the trimmed V and J ends, which lost 1 base and 5 bases, there was a span of 9 bases. The CDR3 is made up of 14 amino acids.

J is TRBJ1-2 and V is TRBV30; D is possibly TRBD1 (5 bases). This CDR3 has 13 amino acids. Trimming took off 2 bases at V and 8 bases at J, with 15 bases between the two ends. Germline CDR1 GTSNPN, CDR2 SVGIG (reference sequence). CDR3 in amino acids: CAWSPGTPIGYTF. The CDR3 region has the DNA TGTGCCTGGAGTCCCGGGACGCCCATCGGCTACACCTTC.

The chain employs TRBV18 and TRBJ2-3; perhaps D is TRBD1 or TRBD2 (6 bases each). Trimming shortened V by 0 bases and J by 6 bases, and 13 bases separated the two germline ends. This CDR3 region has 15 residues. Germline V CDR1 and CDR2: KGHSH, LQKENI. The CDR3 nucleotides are TGTGCCAGCTCACCACCGGGGGGCGTAGCTGATACGCAGTATTTT. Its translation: CASSPPGGVADTQYF.

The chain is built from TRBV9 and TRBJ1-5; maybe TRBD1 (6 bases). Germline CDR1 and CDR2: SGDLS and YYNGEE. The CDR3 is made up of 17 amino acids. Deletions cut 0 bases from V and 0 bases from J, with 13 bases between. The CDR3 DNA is TGTGCCAGCAGCGTAGGGGTTGGGGGACATAGCAATCAGCCCCAGCATTTT. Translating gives CASSVGVGGHSNQPQHF.

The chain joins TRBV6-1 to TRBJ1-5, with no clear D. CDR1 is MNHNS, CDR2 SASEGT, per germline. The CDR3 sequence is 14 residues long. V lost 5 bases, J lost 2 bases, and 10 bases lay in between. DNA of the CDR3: TGTGCCAGCAGTCGAGACACCCGCAATCAGCCCCAGCATTTT. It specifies CASSRDTRNQPQHF.

CDR3 residues: CASSFERGYEQYF. The CDR3 DNA reads TGTGCCAGCAGTTTCGAGCGGGGTTACGAGCAGTACTTC. The genes are TRBV27 and TRBJ2-7; TRBD2 aligns across 7 bases. V lost 3 bases and J lost 4; bases outside the gene matches: 3. Germline assignment: CDR1 MNHEY and CDR2 SMNVEV (reference sequence). The CDR3 loop spans 13 amino acids.

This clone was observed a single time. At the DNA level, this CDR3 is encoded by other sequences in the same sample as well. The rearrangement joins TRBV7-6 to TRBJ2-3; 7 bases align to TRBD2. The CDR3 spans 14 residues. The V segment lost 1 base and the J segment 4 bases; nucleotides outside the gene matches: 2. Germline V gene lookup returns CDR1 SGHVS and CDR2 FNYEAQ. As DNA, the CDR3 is TGTGCCAGCAGCTTAGGACTAGCATCAGATACGCAGTATTTT. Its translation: CASSLGLASDTQYF.

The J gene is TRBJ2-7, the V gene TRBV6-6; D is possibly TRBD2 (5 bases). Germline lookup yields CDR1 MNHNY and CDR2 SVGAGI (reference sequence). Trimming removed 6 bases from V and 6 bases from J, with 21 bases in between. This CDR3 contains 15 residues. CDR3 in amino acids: CASSFSVPSAAEQYF. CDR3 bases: TGTGCCAGCAGCTTTAGCGTACCCTCAGCCGCCGAGCAGTACTTC.

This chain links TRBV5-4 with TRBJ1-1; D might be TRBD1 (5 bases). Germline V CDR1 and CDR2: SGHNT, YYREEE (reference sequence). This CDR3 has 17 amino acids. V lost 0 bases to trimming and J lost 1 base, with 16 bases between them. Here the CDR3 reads CASSLGGGGRRNTEAFF. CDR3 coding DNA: TGTGCCAGCAGCTTGGGGGGCGGGGGACGGAGGAACACTGAAGCTTTCTTT.

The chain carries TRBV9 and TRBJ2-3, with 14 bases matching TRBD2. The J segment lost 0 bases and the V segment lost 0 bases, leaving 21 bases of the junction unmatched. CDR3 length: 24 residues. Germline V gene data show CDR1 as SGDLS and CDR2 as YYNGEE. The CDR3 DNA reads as TGTGCCAGCAGCGTAGGGTCCCAGGGGACGACGGGACTAGCGGGAGCCTCTAGCACAGATACGCAGTATTTT. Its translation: CASSVGSQGTTGLAGASSTDTQYF.